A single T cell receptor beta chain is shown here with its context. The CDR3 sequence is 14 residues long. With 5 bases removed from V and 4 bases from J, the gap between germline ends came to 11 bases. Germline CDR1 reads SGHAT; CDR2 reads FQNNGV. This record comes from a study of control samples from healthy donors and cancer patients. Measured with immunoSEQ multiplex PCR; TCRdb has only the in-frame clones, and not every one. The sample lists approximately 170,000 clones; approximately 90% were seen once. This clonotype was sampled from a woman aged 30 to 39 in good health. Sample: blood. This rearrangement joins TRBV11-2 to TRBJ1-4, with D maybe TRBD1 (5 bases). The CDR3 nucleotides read TGTGCCAGCAGCCTCCGGGACTTTAATGAAAAACTGTTTTTT. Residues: CASSLRDFNEKLFF.